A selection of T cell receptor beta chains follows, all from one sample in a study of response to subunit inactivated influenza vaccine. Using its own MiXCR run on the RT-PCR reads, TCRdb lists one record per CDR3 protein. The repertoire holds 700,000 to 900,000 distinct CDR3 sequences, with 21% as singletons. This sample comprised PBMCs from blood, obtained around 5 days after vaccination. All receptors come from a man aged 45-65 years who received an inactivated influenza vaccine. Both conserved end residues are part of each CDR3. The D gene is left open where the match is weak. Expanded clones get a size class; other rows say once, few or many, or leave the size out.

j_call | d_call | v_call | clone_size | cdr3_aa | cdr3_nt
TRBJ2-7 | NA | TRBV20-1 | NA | CSARAGNTYEQYF | TGCAGTGCTCGGGCGGGGAACACCTACGAGCAGTACTTC
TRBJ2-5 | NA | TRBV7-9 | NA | CASSLSGQQETQYF | TGTGCCAGCAGCTTATCAGGACAACAAGAGACCCAGTACTTC
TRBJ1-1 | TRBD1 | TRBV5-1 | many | CASSEGTGGTEAFF | TGCGCCAGCAGTGAGGGGACAGGTGGGACTGAAGCTTTCTTT
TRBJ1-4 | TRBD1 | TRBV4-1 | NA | CASSQQGARNEKLFF | TGCGCCAGCAGCCAACAGGGGGCGCGAAATGAAAAACTGTTTTTT
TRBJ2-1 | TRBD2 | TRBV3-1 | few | CASSQDYPGLAGGVGYEQFF | TGTGCCAGCAGCCAAGATTATCCGGGACTAGCGGGTGGTGTTGGGTATGAGCAGTTCTTC
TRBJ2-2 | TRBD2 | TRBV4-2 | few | CASSPSGRDTGELFF | TGTGCCAGCAGCCCAAGCGGGAGGGACACCGGGGAGCTGTTTTTT
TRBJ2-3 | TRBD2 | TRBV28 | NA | CASSLYPTSGGDTDTQYF | TGTGCCAGCAGTCTCTACCCGACTAGCGGGGGGGACACAGATACGCAGTATTTT
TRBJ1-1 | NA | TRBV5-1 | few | CASSPYYIGVRTEAFF | TGCGCCAGCAGCCCCTACTATATTGGGGTTCGCACTGAAGCTTTCTTT
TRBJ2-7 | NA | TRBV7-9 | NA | CASSLGSHLYEQYF | TGTGCCAGCAGCTTGGGCAGCCATCTCTACGAGCAGTACTTC
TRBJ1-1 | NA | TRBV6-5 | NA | CASSYSSGDTEAFF | TGTGCCAGCAGTTACTCATCAGGGGACACTGAAGCTTTCTTT
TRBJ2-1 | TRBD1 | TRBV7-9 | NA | CASTQWGDRGRYNEQFF | TGTGCCAGCACCCAATGGGGGGACAGGGGGCGTTACAATGAGCAGTTCTTC
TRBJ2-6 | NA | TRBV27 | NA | CASSLGNLVSGANVLTF | TGTGCCAGCAGCCTCGGGAACCTTGTTTCTGGGGCCAACGTCCTGACTTTC